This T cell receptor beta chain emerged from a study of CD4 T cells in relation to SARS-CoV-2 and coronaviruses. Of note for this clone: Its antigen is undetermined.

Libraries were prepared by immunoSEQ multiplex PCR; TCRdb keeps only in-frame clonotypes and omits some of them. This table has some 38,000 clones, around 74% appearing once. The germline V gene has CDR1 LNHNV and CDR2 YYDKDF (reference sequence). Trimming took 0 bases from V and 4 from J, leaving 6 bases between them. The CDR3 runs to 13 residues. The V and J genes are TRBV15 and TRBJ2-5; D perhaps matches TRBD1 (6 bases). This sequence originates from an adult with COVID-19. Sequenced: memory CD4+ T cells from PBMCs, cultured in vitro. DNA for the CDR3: TGTGCCACCAGCAGAGAGGGGGCAGAGACCCAGTACTTC. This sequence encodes CATSREGAETQYF.